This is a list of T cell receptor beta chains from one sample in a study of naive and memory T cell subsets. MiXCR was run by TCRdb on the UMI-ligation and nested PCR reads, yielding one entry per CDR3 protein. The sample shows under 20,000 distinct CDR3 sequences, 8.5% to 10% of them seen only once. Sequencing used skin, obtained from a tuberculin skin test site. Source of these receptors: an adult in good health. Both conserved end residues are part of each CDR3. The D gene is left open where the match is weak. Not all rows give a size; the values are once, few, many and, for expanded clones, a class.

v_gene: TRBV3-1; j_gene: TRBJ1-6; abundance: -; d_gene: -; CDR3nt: TGTGCCAGCAGCCTAGGGGATGGGAATTCACCCCTCCACTTT; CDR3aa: CASSLGDGNSPLHF
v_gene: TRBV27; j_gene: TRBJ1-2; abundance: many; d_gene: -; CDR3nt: TGTGCCAGCAGTTTATCCCAAAGAGATGGCGACACCTTC; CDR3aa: CASSLSQRDGDTF
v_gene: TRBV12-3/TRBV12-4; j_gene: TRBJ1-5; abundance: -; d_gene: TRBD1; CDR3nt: TGTGCCAGCAGCAATAGGGGGCGTAGGGATCAGCCCCAGCATTTT; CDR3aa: CASSNRGRRDQPQHF
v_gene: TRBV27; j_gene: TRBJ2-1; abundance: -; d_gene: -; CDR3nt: TGTGCCAGCAGGCTCAACTTGAAACACAATGAGCAGTTCTTC; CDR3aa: CASRLNLKHNEQFF
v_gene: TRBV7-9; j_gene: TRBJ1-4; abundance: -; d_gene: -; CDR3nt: TGTGCCAGCAGCTTGGGGTTTGCAACTAATGAAAAACTGTTTTTT; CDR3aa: CASSLGFATNEKLFF
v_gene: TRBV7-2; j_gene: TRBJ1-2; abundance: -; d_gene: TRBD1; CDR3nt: TGTGCCAGCAGCTTAGGACCGGGACAGGGATTATATGGCGACACCTTC; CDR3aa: CASSLGPGQGLYGDTF
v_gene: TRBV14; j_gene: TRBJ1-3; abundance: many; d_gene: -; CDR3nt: TGTGCCAGCAGCCAATTTTTCAGCTCTGGAAACACCATATATTTT; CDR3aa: CASSQFFSSGNTIYF
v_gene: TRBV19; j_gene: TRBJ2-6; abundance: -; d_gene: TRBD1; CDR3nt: TGTGCCAGTAGTATTTCGGGACAGGCGACCAACGTCCTGACTTTC; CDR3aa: CASSISGQATNVLTF
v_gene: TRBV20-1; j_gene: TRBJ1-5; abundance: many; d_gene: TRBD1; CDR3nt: TGCAGTGCTTCCCTCTCCGGGACAGGGATCCAGCCCCAGCATTTT; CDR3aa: CSASLSGTGIQPQHF
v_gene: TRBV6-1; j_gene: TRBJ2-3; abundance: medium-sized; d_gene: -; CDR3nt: TGTGCCAGCAGGATACAGGGTCCAGATACGCAGTATTTT; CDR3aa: CASRIQGPDTQYF